These T cell receptor beta chains were read from a single sample in a study of shared clonotypes between healthy human individuals. Here immunoSEQ multiplex PCR was the method, and the copy in TCRdb shows in-frame clones only, minus some. The sample yields around 1,100,000 clones, 70% to 85% seen once. Input material: memory CD4+ T cells from PBMCs. The receptor set was obtained from a man between 18 and 35 years old in good health. Some clones in this sample may be carry-over from other donors' samples. Each CDR3 is given with its conserved first and last residue. The order of the fields is clone size, D gene, V gene, J gene, CDR3 DNA, CDR3 protein. A D gene is named only where the DNA matches it firmly. The size of a clone is reported for some rows only, either as once, few or many, or as a class for expanded clones.

size: NA; D: TRBD1; V: TRBV28; J: TRBJ2-3; DNA: TGTGCCAGCAGTTGCGGCCCGGACAGGGGGTTTTGCGCAGATACGCAGTATTTT; CDR3: CASSCGPDRGFCADTQYF
size: NA; D: NA; V: TRBV14; J: TRBJ1-2; DNA: TGTGCCAGCAGCCAATTTAACGCATACTATGGCTACACCTTC; CDR3: CASSQFNAYYGYTF
size: NA; D: NA; V: TRBV18; J: TRBJ1-2; DNA: TGTGCCAGCTCACGGGGCAACTATGGCTACACCTTC; CDR3: CASSRGNYGYTF
size: NA; D: TRBD1; V: TRBV14; J: TRBJ2-7; DNA: TGTGCCAGCAGCCCGACAGGGTGGGCCTACGAGCAGTACTTC; CDR3: CASSPTGWAYEQYF
size: few; D: NA; V: TRBV30; J: TRBJ1-6; DNA: TGTGCCTGGAATCGACCAGACCGAGATAATTCACCCCTCCACTTT; CDR3: CAWNRPDRDNSPLHF
size: many; D: NA; V: TRBV20-1; J: TRBJ1-1; DNA: TGCAGTGCTAGAGATCGGGGGACGGCTTTCTTT; CDR3: CSARDRGTAFF
size: once; D: TRBD1; V: TRBV7-3; J: TRBJ2-1; DNA: TGTGCCAGCAGCCCCCGGGACAGGGCTTACAATGAGCAGTTCTTC; CDR3: CASSPRDRAYNEQFF
size: NA; D: TRBD1; V: TRBV15; J: TRBJ1-1; DNA: TGTGCCACCAGCAGAGATGGGGCAGGGGGCTCTGAAGCTTTCTTT; CDR3: CATSRDGAGGSEAFF
size: NA; D: TRBD2; V: TRBV5-1; J: TRBJ2-5; DNA: TGCGCCAGCAGTACTAGCGGGAGTAGGCAAGAGACCCAGTACTTC; CDR3: CASSTSGSRQETQYF
size: NA; D: NA; V: TRBV7-3; J: TRBJ2-2; DNA: TGTGCCAGCAGCTTAGATAGACCGAACACCGGGGAGCTGTTTTTT; CDR3: CASSLDRPNTGELFF
size: once; D: NA; V: TRBV5-6; J: TRBJ1-3; DNA: TGTGCCAGCAGCCTTCTTGGAGGGTTGGTTGGAAACACCATATATTTT; CDR3: CASSLLGGLVGNTIYF
size: NA; D: TRBD2; V: TRBV2; J: TRBJ2-3; DNA: TGTGCCAGCAGTGAAAAGGGACTACGCACAGATACGCAGTATTTT; CDR3: CASSEKGLRTDTQYF
size: NA; D: TRBD1; V: TRBV30; J: TRBJ1-1; DNA: TGTGCCTGGAGAGGGGGCCTAACCCCGTCCACTGAAGCTTTCTTT; CDR3: CAWRGGLTPSTEAFF
size: NA; D: NA; V: TRBV27; J: TRBJ2-7; DNA: TGTGCCAGCAGTCTATCGATCCCGGCGGACACTTACGAGCAGTACTTC; CDR3: CASSLSIPADTYEQYF
size: NA; D: NA; V: TRBV5-1; J: TRBJ1-1; DNA: TGCGCCAGCAGCTTGTCTCGAGAATACACTGAAGCTTTCTTT; CDR3: CASSLSREYTEAFF
size: NA; D: TRBD1; V: TRBV19; J: TRBJ2-7; DNA: TGTGCCAGTAGTATTGGGACAGGGGGCTACGAGCAGTACTTC; CDR3: CASSIGTGGYEQYF
size: NA; D: NA; V: TRBV12-5; J: TRBJ1-1; DNA: TGTGCTAGTGGTTTGGTACACCCGAATCAGGCGAACACTGAAGCTTTCTTT; CDR3: CASGLVHPNQANTEAFF
size: few; D: NA; V: TRBV28; J: TRBJ1-1; DNA: TGTGCCAGCCTGAACACTGAAGCTTTCTTT; CDR3: CASLNTEAFF
size: NA; D: NA; V: TRBV18; J: TRBJ2-1; DNA: TGTGCCAGCTCACCCTTCGCTGCAGTCTACAATGAGCAGTTCTTC; CDR3: CASSPFAAVYNEQFF
size: once; D: TRBD2; V: TRBV30; J: TRBJ2-3; DNA: TGTGCCCGGGAGGGCACAGATACGCAGTATTTT; CDR3: CAREGTDTQYF
size: NA; D: NA; V: TRBV7-9; J: TRBJ2-1; DNA: TGTGCCAGCAGCTTAGGAGTAAACAATGAGCAGTTCTTC; CDR3: CASSLGVNNEQFF
size: NA; D: TRBD2; V: TRBV28; J: TRBJ2-2; DNA: TGTGCCAGCAGTGACTCCGCGGGACTAGCTGGCCGGGAGCTGTTTTTT; CDR3: CASSDSAGLAGRELFF
size: NA; D: TRBD2; V: TRBV29-1; J: TRBJ2-3; DNA: TGCAGCGTTTCTCCGGGACTAGCTCTAGATACGCAGTATTTT; CDR3: CSVSPGLALDTQYF
size: NA; D: NA; V: TRBV6-6; J: TRBJ2-3; DNA: TGTGCCAGTAGTCCCAGCGGACGCACAGATACGCAGTATTTT; CDR3: CASSPSGRTDTQYF
size: NA; D: NA; V: TRBV7-9; J: TRBJ2-1; DNA: TGTGCCGTGCTGACGGGGGCAGGGTCCAATGAGCAGTTCTTC; CDR3: CAVLTGAGSNEQFF
size: NA; D: NA; V: TRBV5-4; J: TRBJ2-1; DNA: TGTGCCAGCAGCTTCGGCCAATCGGGACTTTACAATGAGCAGTTCTTC; CDR3: CASSFGQSGLYNEQFF